These 15 T cell receptor beta chains were sequenced from one sample in a study of blood T cell repertoires in COVID-19. Assay used: immunoSEQ multiplex PCR; TCRdb lists only in-frame clones, some missing. This table holds tens of thousands of clones, approximately 86% found once. Sequencing was performed on peripheral blood. These receptors came from a man aged 60 to 69 with acute or convalescent COVID-19.

The chain carries TRBV28 and TRBJ1-2, with 10 bases that match TRBD1. Losses at the gene ends were 8 bases for V and 3 bases for J; bases not matched to a gene: 6. From germline, CDR1 is MDHEN and CDR2 SYDVKM. This CDR3 contains 14 residues. The CDR3 bases are TGTGCCAGCCTAAGAGGGACAGGGGACTATGGCTACACCTTC. This encodes CASLRGTGDYGYTF.

The chain combines TRBV5-1 with TRBJ1-2; D is ambiguous. This CDR3 contains 13 residues. V lost 4 bases to trimming and J lost 7 bases, with 14 bases between them. CDR1 is SGHRS, CDR2 YFSETQ, per germline. The CDR3 sequence: CASSIGSGSGYTF. The CDR3 DNA is TGCGCCAGCAGCATCGGGTCCGGCTCTGGCTACACCTTC.

The V and J genes are TRBV9 and TRBJ1-3; 7 nucleotides align to TRBD1. The germline V gene encodes CDR1 SGDLS and CDR2 YYNGEE. The trim removed 3 bases at V and 7 bases at J, leaving 7 bases unmatched. The CDR3 is made up of 14 amino acids. As DNA, the CDR3 is TGTGCCAGCAGCGGTACCAGGGGGATCAACACCATATATTTT. Amino acid sequence: CASSGTRGINTIYF.

This chain uses TRBV3-1 (or the pseudogene TRBV3-2) with TRBJ2-1, with TRBD2 matching over 7 bases. Germline V CDR1 and CDR2: LGHDT, YNNKEL (reference sequence). The CDR3 has 15 amino acids. Trimming removed 3 bases from V and 7 bases from J; junction bases left unmatched: 9. Here the CDR3 reads CASSHSAGVGNEQFF. In DNA, the CDR3 is TGTGCCAGCAGCCACTCCGCGGGGGTGGGAAATGAGCAGTTCTTC.

The chain has TRBV5-1 and TRBJ1-6; 7 bases fit TRBD1. Germline loops: CDR1 SGHRS, CDR2 YFSETQ. This CDR3 is 17 amino acids long. The junction had 9 bases not matched to a gene; V was cut back by 0 bases and J by 6 bases. CDR3 region: CASSLVGQPNRNSPLHF. CDR3 DNA: TGCGCCAGCAGCTTGGTGGGACAGCCTAACCGTAATTCACCCCTCCACTTT.

This rearrangement joins TRBV28 to TRBJ1-6; D gene uncertain. V lost 6 bases to trimming and J lost 4 bases, with 16 bases between them. Per the germline V gene, CDR1 is MDHEN and CDR2 is SYDVKM. The CDR3 length is 16 residues. This CDR3 is CASSSPNSRYNSPLHF. CDR3 bases: TGTGCCAGCAGCAGCCCAAACAGCCGTTATAATTCACCCCTCCACTTT.

The chain joins TRBV27 to TRBJ1-5, with a possible D match to TRBD1 (6 bases). V gave up 5 bases and J gave up 7 bases, with 15 bases separating them. The CDR3 is 14 residues long. Germline V gene data show CDR1 as MNHEY and CDR2 as SMNVEV (reference sequence). CDR3 DNA: TGTGCCAGCAGTCAATCAAACAGGGTCCAGCCCCAGCATTTT. It is translated as CASSQSNRVQPQHF.

V usage is TRBV5-6 and J usage is TRBJ1-2; 11 bases line up with TRBD1. CDR3 length: 15 amino acids. Germline CDR1 and CDR2: SGHDT and YYEEEE. V lost 2 bases to trimming and J lost 5 bases; unmatched junction nucleotides: 5. The CDR3 protein is CASSLPGTGGYGYTF. The DNA of the CDR3 is TGTGCCAGCAGCTTACCCGGGACAGGGGGGTATGGCTACACCTTC.

The chain carries TRBV9 and TRBJ1-3; D not resolved. This CDR3 contains 15 residues. From germline, CDR1 is SGDLS and CDR2 YYNGEE. Trimming removed 2 bases at V and 0 bases at J, with 9 bases between. CDR3 region: CASSVEATSGNTIYF. The CDR3 bases are TGTGCCAGCAGCGTGGAAGCGACCTCTGGAAACACCATATATTTT.

J is TRBJ2-5 and V is TRBV9, with 9 bases matching TRBD1. Germline values: CDR1 SGDLS, CDR2 YYNGEE. Losses at the gene ends were 0 bases for V and 7 bases for J; bases not matched to a gene: 10. This CDR3 is 16 amino acids long. The CDR3, as DNA: TGTGCCAGCAGCGTAGAAGGGACAGGGTCCGAAGTGACCCAGTACTTC. This sequence encodes CASSVEGTGSEVTQYF.

This clone has just a few counts. This sequence joins TRBV29-1 and TRBJ1-4, with 12 bases aligning to TRBD1. V trimming: 5 bases; J trimming: 10 bases; junction bases outside the gene matches: 11. CDR3 size: 15 residues. CDR1 is SQVTM and CDR2 is ANQGSEA in the germline V gene. CDR3 loop: CSVSPGQGAFGKLFF. Here the CDR3 DNA reads TGCAGCGTTTCACCGGGACAGGGGGCTTTCGGAAAACTGTTTTTT. The entire variable domain, with the rest obtained from reference TRBV29-1 and TRBJ1-4, is as follows: SAVISQKPSRDICQRGTSLTIQCQVDSQVTMMFWYRQQPGQSLTLIATANQGSEATYESGFVIDKFPISRPNLTFSTLTVSNMSPEDSSIYLCSVSPGQGAFGKLFFGSGTQLSVL.

Turning to this clone: At one of its ends the junction is not consistent with the germline gene, which may arise from a read error. The V gene is TRBV6-6, the J gene TRBJ2-7, with 7 bases aligning to TRBD1. Germline assignment: CDR1 MNHNY and CDR2 SVGAGI (reference sequence). CDR3 length: 12 amino acids. CDR3 in DNA: TGTGCCAGCAGAGGCGACAGGGCGGCCGGGACCTTC. Protein product: CASRGDRAAGTF.

The genes are TRBV23-1 and TRBJ1-1, with D unresolved. TRBV23-1 is annotated as an ORF whose role is uncertain. The CDR3 has 10 residues. Trimming removed 8 bases at V and 4 bases at J, with 5 bases between. The CDR3 loop is CASRCTEAFF. CDR3 in DNA: TGCGCCAGCCGGTGCACTGAAGCTTTCTTT.

This clone is a singleton in its sample. V usage is TRBV6-5 and J usage is TRBJ1-1; the D gene is possibly TRBD1 (6 bases). Germline assignment: CDR1 MNHEY and CDR2 SVGAGI. Deletions cut 7 bases from V and 6 bases from J, with 18 bases between. The CDR3 is 14 amino acids. The CDR3 DNA reads as TGTGCCAGCACCCCGCGTGTGGGGGCCCCTGAAGCTTTCTTT. Its protein is CASTPRVGAPEAFF.

The chain employs TRBV2 and TRBJ2-3; 8 nucleotides match TRBD2. The CDR3 spans 14 residues. Trimming at V came to 5 bases and at J to 4 bases, leaving 5 bases not matched to a gene. From germline, CDR1 is SNHLY and CDR2 FYNNEI. The CDR3 DNA follows: TGTGCCAGCAGTTTTAGCGGGAACTCAGATACGCAGTATTTT. It codes for CASSFSGNSDTQYF. Together with reference TRBV2 and TRBJ2-3, the CDR3 gives the full variable domain: EPEVTQTPSHQVTQMGQEVILRCVPISNHLYFYWYRQILGQKVEFLVSFYNNEISEKSEIFDDQFSVERPDGSNFTLKIRSTKLEDSAMYFCASSFSGNSDTQYFGPGTRLTVL.